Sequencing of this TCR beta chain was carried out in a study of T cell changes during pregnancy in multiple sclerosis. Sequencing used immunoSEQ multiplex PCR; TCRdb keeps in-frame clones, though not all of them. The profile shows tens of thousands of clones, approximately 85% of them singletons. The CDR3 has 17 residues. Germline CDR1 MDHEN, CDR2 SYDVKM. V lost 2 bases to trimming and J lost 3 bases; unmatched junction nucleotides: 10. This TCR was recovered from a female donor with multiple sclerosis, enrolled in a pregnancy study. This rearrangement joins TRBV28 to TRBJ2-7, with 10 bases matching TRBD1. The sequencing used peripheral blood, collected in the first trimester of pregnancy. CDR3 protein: CASSLGFAGQGIYEQYF. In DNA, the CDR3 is TGTGCCAGCAGTTTAGGTTTTGCGGGACAGGGGATCTACGAGCAGTACTTC.